This TCR beta chain was observed in a study of cytomegalovirus exposure and HLA in healthy donors. Primers included in the PCR were 60 Vbeta and 13 Jbeta primers. Using immunoSEQ multiplex PCR, the repertoire was profiled, and TCRdb retains in-frame clones only, with some absent. The sample yields under 150,000 clones, 83% seen once. V was cut by 2 bases and J by 3 bases, with 8 bases left in between. Germline V gene sequence: CDR1 SNHLY, CDR2 FYNNEI. The CDR3 spans 14 residues. V and J are TRBV2 and TRBJ2-1, with D possibly matching TRBD2 (5 bases). This receptor was obtained from a girl aged 2-10 years in good health and CMV-seronegative. What was sequenced was PBMCs. Here the CDR3 DNA reads TGTGCCAGCAGTGAACGGACTGGCTACAATGAGCAGTTCTTC. Amino acids: CASSERTGYNEQFF.